This is a list of T cell receptor beta chains from one sample in a study of TIL therapy for anti-PD-1-resistant metastatic lung cancer. The table came from immunoSEQ multiplex PCR; TCRdb's copy has only in-frame clones and leaves some out. The sample carries nearly 60,000 clones, more than 60% recorded once. The sample in question was blood, obtained at baseline. The origin of the receptors is a person aged 25-79 years with non-small cell lung cancer. CDR3s leave out the opening cysteine and the closing phenylalanine or tryptophan. Each record gives: J gene, V gene, CDR3 length, CDR3 protein.

>TRBJ2-7|TRBV5-5|11
ASSSPDRREQY
>TRBJ1-5|TRBV19|13
ASSVNGQFNQPQH
>TRBJ2-1|TRBV7-3|13
ASTSGSPSYNEQF
>TRBJ1-2|TRBV28|11
ASSITGLRGYT
>TRBJ2-1|TRBV15|15
ATSRDRNSLLYNEQF
>TRBJ2-7|TRBV5-8|12
ASSFRDRDYEQY
>TRBJ1-5|TRBV7-9|13
ASSLGGQGKQPQH
>TRBJ2-7|TRBV14|11
ASSYATGLSLI
>TRBJ1-2|TRBV28|13
ASSPPGGASYGYT
>TRBJ1-2|TRBV6-6|11
ASSGPSRYGYT
>TRBJ1-3|TRBV6-6|13
ASSPGGLGGNTIY
>TRBJ2-7|TRBV29-1|10
SVGLSSYEQY
>TRBJ2-7|TRBV12-5|13
ASGLGQFGLYEQY
>TRBJ2-3|TRBV5-1|14
ASSDLDREGTDTQY
>TRBJ2-2|TRBV7-2|10
ASSLNTGELF
>TRBJ1-1|TRBV7-2|12
ASSSLNKNTEAF
>TRBJ2-7|TRBV6-5|11
ASSYSEGYEQY
>TRBJ1-1|TRBV13|12
ASSLTGVNTEAF
>TRBJ2-2|TRBV11-3|14
ASSLASRRHTGELF
>TRBJ1-2|TRBV7-8|14
ASSLIPGTGVNGYT
>TRBJ2-7|TRBV4-2|11
ASSQPLAPEQY
>TRBJ2-3|TRBV7-9|14
ASSLYSGGDSDTQY
>TRBJ2-1|TRBV11-3|11
ASSVIRGREQF
>TRBJ1-1|TRBV5-6|11
ASSFQGNTEAF
>TRBJ2-3|TRBV7-8|14
ASSQYDREMADTQY
>TRBJ1-2|TRBV9|11
ASSVGQNYGYT